This T cell receptor beta chain was captured in a study of EBV T-cell therapy then PD-1 blockade in nasopharyngeal carcinoma (dated by TCRdb to the early 2020s). The treatment or condition label, as the study defines it: AdE1-LMPpoly-expanded autologous EBV-specific T-cell therapy followed by anti-PD-1 nivolumab. The germline V gene encodes CDR1 LGHDT and CDR2 YNNKEL (reference sequence). V ends up 4 bases short and J 0 bases short, with an unmatched junction base count of 6. The CDR3 sequence holds 15 residues, the cysteine and phenylalanine included. Of all the DNA, just the CDR3 is kept, 45 bases in frame from base 1. As to this clone: The specificity of this receptor is unknown. Nothing much larger sits one base from this clone, and base qualities are not available.

Genomic DNA was extracted from sorted cells using the Qiagen DNeasy Kit. The immunoSEQ platform was used for deep sequencing of the TCR beta chain. Under the source paper's analysis protocol: Repertoire data analysis was performed with the immunoSEQ Analyzer software. The table comes from immuneACCESS by way of TCRdb, which keeps in-frame sequences with V and J called. Part of the clones is missing from these tables; in studies checked, under half for an unresolved V gene and the rest for unknown reasons. That table supplies the V and J calls and clone size; D and trimming were determined from the DNA. Across this sample there are around 23,000 clones, with 84% seen only once. The ten largest make up 25% to 35% of the sample.

The chain joins TRBV3-1 (or the pseudogene TRBV3-2) to TRBJ2-7; 7 bases in the middle match TRBD2. This receptor was taken from a man aged 35 to 55 with nasopharyngeal carcinoma. Source: CD8+ T cells from blood, taken at approximately day 60 from a patient whose treatment included autologous EBV-specific T cells and nivolumab. The CDR3 protein: CASSPTSASSYEQYF. The nucleotides read TGTGCCAGCAGCCCTACTAGCGCTAGCTCCTACGAGCAGTACTTC.